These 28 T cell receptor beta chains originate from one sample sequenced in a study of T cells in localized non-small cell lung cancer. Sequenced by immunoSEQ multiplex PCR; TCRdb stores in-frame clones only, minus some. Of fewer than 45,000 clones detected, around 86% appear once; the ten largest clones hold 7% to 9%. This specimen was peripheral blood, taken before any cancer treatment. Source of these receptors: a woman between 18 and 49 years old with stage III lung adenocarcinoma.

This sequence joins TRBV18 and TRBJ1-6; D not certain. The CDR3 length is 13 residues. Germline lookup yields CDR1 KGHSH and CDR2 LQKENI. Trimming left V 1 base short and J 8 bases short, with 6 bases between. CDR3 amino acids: CASSPQTDSPLHF. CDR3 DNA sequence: TGTGCCAGCTCACCACAAACCGATTCACCCCTCCACTTT.

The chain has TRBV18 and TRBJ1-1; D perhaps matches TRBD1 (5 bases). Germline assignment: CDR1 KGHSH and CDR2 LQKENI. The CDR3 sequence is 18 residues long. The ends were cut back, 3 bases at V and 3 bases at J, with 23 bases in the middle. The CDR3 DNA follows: TGTGCCAGCTCACCCCTTTCCGGGGCGAGACTAGGGGACACTGAAGCTTTCTTT. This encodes CASSPLSGARLGDTEAFF.

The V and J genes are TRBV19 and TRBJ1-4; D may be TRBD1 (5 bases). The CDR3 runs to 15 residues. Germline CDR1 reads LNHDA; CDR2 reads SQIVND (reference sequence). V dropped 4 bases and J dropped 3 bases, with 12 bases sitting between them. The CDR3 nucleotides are TGTGCCAGTAGTAATCCGGGACTGTCTAATGAAAAACTGTTTTTT. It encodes CASSNPGLSNEKLFF.

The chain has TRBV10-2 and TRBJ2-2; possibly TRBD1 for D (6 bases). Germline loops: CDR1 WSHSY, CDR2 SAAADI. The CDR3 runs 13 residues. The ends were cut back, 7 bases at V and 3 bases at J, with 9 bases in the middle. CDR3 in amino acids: CASNSGDTGELFF. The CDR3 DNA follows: TGCGCCAGCAACTCAGGGGACACCGGGGAGCTGTTTTTT.

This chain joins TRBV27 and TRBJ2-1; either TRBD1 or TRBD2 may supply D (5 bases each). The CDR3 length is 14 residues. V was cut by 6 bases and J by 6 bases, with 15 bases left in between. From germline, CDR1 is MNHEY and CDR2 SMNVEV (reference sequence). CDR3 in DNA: TGTGCCAGCAGCCGAGAGGGGCTACTCAATGAGCAGTTCTTC. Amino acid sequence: CASSREGLLNEQFF.

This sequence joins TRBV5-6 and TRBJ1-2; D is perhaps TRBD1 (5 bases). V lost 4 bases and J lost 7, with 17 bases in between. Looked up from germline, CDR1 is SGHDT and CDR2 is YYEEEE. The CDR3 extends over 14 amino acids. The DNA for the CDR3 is TGTGCCAGCAGCCTGTCGACGGGGCGTAGTGGCTACACCTTC. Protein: CASSLSTGRSGYTF.

This CDR3 reads CASSVEDRNGYTF. The CDR3 region has the DNA TGTGCCAGCAGTGTGGAGGACAGAAATGGCTACACCTTC. The chain is built from TRBV2 and TRBJ1-2, with a possible D match to TRBD1 (6 bases). Germline CDR1 and CDR2: SNHLY and FYNNEI. Trimming cost V 4 bases and J 6 bases, with 12 bases left between them. CDR3 length: 13 amino acids.

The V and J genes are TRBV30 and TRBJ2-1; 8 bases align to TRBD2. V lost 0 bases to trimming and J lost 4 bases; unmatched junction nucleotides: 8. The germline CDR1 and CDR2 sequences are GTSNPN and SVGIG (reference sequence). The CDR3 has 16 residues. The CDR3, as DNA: TGTGCCTGGAGTGTCGAGCGGGGGAAGAGGTACAATGAGCAGTTCTTC. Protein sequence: CAWSVERGKRYNEQFF.

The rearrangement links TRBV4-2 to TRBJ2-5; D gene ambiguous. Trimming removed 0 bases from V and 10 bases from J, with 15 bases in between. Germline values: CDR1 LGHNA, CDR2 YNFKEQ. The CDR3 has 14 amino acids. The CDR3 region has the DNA TGTGCCAGCAGCCAAGAAACAGCCCAATCTATCCAGTACTTC. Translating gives CASSQETAQSIQYF.

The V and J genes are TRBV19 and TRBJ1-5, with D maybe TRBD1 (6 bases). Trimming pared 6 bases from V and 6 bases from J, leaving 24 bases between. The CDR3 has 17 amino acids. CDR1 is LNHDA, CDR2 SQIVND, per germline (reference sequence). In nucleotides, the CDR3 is TGTGCCAGTAGGATACAGCACTATAGGGGGGGCTTTCAGCCCCAGCATTTT. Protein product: CASRIQHYRGGFQPQHF.

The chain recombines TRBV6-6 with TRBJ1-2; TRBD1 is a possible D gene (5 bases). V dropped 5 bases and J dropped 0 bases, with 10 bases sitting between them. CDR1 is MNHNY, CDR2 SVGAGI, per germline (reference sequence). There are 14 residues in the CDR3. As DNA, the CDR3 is TGTGCCAGCAGTCGGGACCCCGCTAACTATGGCTACACCTTC. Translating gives CASSRDPANYGYTF.

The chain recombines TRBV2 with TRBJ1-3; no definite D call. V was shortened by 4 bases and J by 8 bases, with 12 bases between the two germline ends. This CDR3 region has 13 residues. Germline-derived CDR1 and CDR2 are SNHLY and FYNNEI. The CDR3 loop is CASSGFGLDTIYF. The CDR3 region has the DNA TGTGCCAGCAGTGGCTTCGGGCTGGACACCATATATTTT.

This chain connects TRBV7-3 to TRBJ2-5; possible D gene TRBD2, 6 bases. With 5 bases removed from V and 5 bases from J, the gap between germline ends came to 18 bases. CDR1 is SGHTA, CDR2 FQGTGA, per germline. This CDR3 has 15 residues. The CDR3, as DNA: TGTGCCAGCAGCCCTGCCGCGGGGTATCTGGAGACCCAGTACTTC. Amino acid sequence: CASSPAAGYLETQYF.

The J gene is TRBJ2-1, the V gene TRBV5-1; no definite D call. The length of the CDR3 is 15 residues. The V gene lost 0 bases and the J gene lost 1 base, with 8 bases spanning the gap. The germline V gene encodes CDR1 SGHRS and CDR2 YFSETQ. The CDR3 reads CASSLGQVSYNEQFF. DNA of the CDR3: TGCGCCAGCAGCTTGGGCCAGGTATCCTACAATGAGCAGTTCTTC.

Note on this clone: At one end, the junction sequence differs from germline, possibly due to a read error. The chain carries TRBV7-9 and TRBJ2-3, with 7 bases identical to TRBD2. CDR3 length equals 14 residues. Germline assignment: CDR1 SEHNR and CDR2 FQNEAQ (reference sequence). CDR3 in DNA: TGTGCCAGCAGCCCGACACCTGAGAGAGCGGGAAGGCTTTTT. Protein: CASSPTPERAGRLF. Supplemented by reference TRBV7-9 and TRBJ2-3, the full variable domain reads DTGVSQNPRHKITKRGQNVTFRCDPISEHNRLYWYRQTLGQGPEFLTYFQNEAQLEKSRLLSDRFSAERPKGSFSTLEIQRTEQGDSAMYLCASSPTPERAGRLFGPGTRLTVL.

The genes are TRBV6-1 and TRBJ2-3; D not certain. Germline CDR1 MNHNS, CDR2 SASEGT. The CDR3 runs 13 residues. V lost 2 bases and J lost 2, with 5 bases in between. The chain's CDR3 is CASSELHTDTQYF. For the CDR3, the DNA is TGTGCCAGCAGTGAACTCCACACAGATACGCAGTATTTT.

CDR3 DNA: TGTGCCAGCACCCCCACCCTATTCACAGATACGCAGTATTTT. It is translated as CASTPTLFTDTQYF. The chain links TRBV6-6 to TRBJ2-3; no clear D. The CDR3 is 14 amino acids. V gave up 7 bases and J gave up 2 bases, with 13 bases separating them. CDR1 and CDR2 (germline): MNHNY, SVGAGI (reference sequence).

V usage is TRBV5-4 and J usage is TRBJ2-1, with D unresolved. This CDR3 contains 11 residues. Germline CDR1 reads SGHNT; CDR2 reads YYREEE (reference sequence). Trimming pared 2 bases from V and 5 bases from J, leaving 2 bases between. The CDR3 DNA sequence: TGTGCCAGCAGCTTTAACAATGAGCAGTTCTTC. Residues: CASSFNNEQFF. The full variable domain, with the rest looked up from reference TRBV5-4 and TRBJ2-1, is ETGVTQSPTHLIKTRGQQVTLRCSSQSGHNTVSWYQQALGQGPQFIFQYYREEENGRGNFPPRFSGLQFPNYSSELNVNALELDDSALYLCASSFNNEQFFGPGTRLTVL.

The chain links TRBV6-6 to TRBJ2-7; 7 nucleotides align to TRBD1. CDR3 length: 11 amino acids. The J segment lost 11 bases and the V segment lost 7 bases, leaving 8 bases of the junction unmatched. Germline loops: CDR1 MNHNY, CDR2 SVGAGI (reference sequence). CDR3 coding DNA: TGTGCCAGCACCTCGGGACAGAGAAAGTACTTC. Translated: CASTSGQRKYF.

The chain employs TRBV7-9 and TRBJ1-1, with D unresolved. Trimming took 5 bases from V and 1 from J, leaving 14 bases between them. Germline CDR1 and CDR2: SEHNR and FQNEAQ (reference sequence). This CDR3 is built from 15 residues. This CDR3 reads CASSRDSNRNTEAFF. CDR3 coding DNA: TGTGCCAGCAGCCGTGACTCCAATAGGAACACTGAAGCTTTCTTT.

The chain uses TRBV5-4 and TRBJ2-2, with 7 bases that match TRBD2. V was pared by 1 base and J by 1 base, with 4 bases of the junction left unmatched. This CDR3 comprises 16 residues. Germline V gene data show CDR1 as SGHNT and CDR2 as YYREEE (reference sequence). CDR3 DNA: TGTGCCAGCAGCTTGCGGCTAGCGGTGAACACCGGGGAGCTGTTTTTT. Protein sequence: CASSLRLAVNTGELFF.

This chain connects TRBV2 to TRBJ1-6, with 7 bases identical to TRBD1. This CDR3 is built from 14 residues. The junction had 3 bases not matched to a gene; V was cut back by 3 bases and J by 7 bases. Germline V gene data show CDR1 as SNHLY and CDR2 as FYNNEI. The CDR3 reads CASSDVTGNSPLHF. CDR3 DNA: TGTGCCAGCAGTGATGTGACAGGGAATTCACCCCTCCACTTT.

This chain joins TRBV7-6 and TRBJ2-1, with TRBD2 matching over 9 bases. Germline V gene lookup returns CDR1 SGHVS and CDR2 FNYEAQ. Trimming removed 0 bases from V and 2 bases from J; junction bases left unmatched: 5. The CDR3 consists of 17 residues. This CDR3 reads CASSLAPPSGAYNEQFF. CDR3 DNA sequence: TGTGCCAGCAGCTTAGCCCCCCCTAGCGGGGCCTACAATGAGCAGTTCTTC.

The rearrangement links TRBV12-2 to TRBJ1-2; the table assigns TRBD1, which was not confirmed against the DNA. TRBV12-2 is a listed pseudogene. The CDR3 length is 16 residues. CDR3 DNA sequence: TGTGCAAGTCGCTTAGCTTTTCCCCCAGGGGTCTATGGCTACACCTTC. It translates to CASRLAFPPGVYGYTF.

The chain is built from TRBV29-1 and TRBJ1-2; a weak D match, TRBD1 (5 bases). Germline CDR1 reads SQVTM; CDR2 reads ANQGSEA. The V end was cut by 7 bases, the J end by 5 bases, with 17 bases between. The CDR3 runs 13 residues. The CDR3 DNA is TGCAGCGCCACTCCCCCGGGGCAGTATGGCTACACCTTC. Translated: CSATPPGQYGYTF.

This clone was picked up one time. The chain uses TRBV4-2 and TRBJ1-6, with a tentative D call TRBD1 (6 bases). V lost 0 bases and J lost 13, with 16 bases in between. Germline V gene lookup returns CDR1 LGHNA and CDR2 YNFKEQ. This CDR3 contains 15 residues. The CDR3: CASSQESQGVSPLHF. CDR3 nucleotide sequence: TGTGCCAGCAGCCAAGAATCACAGGGAGTGTCTCCCCTCCACTTT.

The CDR3 DNA reads TGTGCCAGCAGCTTAGGACAGGGGGAACCCTACGAGCAGTACTTC. Amino acids: CASSLGQGEPYEQYF. V gene TRBV7-9 combines with J gene TRBJ2-7; 9 nucleotides line up with TRBD1. Germline V lookup: CDR1 SEHNR, CDR2 FQNEAQ (reference sequence). This CDR3 region has 15 residues. Trimming at V came to 1 base and at J to 2 bases, leaving 3 bases not matched to a gene.

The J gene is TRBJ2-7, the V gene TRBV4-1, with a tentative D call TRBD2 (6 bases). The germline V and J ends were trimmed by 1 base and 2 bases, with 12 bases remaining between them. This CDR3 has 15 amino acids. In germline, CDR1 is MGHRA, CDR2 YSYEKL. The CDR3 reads CASSQVQRVTYEQYF. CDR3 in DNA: TGCGCCAGCAGCCAAGTTCAGCGGGTCACCTACGAGCAGTACTTC.